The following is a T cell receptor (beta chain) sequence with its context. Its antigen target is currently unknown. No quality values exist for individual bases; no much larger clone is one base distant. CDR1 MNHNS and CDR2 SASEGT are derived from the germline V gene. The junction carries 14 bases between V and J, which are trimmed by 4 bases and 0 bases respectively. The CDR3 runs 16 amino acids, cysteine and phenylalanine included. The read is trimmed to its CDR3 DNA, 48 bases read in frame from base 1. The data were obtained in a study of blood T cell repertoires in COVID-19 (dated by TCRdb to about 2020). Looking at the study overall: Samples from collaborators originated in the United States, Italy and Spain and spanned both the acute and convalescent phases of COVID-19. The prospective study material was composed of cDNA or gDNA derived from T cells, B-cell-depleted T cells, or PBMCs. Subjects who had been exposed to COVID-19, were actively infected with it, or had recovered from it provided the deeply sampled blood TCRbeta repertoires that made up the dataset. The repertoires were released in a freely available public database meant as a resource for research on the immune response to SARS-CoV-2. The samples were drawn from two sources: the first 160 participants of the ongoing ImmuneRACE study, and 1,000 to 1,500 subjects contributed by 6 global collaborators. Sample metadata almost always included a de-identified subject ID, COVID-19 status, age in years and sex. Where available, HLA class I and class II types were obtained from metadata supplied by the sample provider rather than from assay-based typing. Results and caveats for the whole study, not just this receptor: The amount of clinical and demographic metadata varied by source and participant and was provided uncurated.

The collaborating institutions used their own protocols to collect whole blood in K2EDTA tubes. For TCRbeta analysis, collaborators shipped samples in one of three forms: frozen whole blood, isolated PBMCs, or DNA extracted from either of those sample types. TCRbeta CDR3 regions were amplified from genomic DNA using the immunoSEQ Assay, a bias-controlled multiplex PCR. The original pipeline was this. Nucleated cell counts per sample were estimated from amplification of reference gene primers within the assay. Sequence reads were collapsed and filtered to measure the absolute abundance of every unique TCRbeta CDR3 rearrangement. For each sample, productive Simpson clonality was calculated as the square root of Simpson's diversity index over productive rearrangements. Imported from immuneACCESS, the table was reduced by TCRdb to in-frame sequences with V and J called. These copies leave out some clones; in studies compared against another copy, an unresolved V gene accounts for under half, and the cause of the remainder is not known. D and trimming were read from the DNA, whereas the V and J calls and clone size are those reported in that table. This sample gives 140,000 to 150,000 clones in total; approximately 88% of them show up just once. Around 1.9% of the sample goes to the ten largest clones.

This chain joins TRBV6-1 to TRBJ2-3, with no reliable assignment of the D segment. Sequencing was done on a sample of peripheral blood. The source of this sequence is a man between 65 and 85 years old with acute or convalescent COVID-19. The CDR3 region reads CASSVKSATSTDTQYF. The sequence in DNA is TGTGCCAGCAGTGTAAAAAGCGCTACTAGCACAGATACGCAGTATTTT.